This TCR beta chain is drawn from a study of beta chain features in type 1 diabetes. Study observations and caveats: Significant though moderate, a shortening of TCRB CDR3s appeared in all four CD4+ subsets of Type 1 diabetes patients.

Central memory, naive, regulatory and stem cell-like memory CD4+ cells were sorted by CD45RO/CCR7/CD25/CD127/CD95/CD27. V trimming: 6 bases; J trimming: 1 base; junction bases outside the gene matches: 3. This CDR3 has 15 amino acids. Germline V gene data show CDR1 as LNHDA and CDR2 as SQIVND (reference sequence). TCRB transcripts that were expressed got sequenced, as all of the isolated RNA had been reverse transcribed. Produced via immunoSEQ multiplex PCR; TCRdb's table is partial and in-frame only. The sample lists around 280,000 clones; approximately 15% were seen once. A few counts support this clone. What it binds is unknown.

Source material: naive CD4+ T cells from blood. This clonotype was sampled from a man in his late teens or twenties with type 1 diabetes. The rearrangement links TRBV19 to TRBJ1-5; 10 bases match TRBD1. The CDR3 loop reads CASRGQGRSNQPQHF. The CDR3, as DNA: TGTGCCAGTAGGGGACAGGGGAGGAGCAATCAGCCCCAGCATTTT.